This T cell receptor (beta chain) stems from a study of blood T cells in healthy people across ages. The study, taken as a whole, reports: Long-lived donors had more naive CD4+ cells and higher diversity than aged donors. Considered underestimates were the diversity estimates obtained from one million T cells.

Comment on this clonotype: Its antigen is unknown.

Combining a sample-barcoded 5' primer with a J-beta primer mix, a second PCR ran for roughly 7 to 12 cycles. Each sample yielded at least 3 million CDR3-containing paired-end reads. MiXCR, applied by TCRdb to the 5' RACE reads, yields one record per CDR3 protein. The sample records around 690,000 distinct CDR3 sequences, 58% being singletons. The receptor's source is a man aged 55 to 70 in good health. The sample taken for sequencing was blood.

The CDR3: CASSPWGQPYEQYF. In nucleotides, the CDR3 is TGTGCCAGCAGCCCATGGGGCCAACCCTACGAGCAGTACTTC. The J gene is TRBJ2-4, the V gene TRBV11-2; perhaps TRBD1 as D (5 bases). Near its end, the DNA agrees better with TRBJ2-7, so the J call may be wrong. This CDR3 is 14 amino acids long. Germline assignment: CDR1 SGHAT and CDR2 FQNNGV.